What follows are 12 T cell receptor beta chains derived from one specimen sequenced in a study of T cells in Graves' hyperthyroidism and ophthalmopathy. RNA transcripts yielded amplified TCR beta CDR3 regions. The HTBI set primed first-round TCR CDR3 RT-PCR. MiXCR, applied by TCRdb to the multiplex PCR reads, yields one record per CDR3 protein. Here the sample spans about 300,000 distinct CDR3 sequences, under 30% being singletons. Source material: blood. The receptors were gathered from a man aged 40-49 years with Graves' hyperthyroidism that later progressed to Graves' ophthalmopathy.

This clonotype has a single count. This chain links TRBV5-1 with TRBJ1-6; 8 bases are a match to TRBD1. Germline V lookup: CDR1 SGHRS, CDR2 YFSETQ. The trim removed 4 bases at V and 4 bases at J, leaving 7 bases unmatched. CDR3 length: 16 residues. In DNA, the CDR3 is TGCGCCAGCAGCATGGACAGGGTGGCTTATAATTCACCCCTCCACTTT. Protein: CASSMDRVAYNSPLHF.

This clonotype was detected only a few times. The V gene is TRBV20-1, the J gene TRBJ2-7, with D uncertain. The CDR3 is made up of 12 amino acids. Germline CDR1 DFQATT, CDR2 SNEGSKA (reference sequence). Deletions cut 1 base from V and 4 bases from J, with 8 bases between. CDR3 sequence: CSARGQAYEQYF. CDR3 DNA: TGCAGTGCTAGAGGCCAGGCTTACGAGCAGTACTTC.

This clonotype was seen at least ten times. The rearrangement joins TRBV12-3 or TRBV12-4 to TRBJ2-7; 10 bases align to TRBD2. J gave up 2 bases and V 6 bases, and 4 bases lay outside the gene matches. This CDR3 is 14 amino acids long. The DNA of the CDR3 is TGTGCCAGCAGGAAAGCGGGAGGGCCCTACGAGCAGTACTTC. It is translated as CASRKAGGPYEQYF.

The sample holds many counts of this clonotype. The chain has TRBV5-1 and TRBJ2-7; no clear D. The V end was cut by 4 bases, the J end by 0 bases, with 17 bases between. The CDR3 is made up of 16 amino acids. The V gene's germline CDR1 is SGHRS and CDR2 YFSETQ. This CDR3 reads CASSPKTATDSYEQYF. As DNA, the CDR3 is TGCGCCAGCAGCCCTAAGACTGCTACCGACTCCTACGAGCAGTACTTC.

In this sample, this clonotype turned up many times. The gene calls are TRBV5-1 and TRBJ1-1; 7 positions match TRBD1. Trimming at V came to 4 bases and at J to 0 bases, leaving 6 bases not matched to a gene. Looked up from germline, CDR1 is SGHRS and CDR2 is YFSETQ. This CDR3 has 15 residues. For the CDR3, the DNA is TGCGCCAGCAGCCATTCCGGGACAGTGAACACTGAAGCTTTCTTT. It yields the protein CASSHSGTVNTEAFF.

CDR3 nucleotides: TGTGCCAGCAGCTTCCGGTCGACGGGGTGGACTGTCCGTGAAGCTTTCTTT. Residues: CASSFRSTGWTVREAFF. V and J are TRBV11-2 and TRBJ1-1; the D is unclear. Germline V CDR1 and CDR2: SGHAT, FQNNGV. Trimming removed 3 bases from V and 7 bases from J, with 24 bases in between. CDR3 length equals 17 residues. Looking up the rest from reference TRBV11-2 and TRBJ1-1 gives the full variable domain: EAGVAQSPRYKIIEKRQSVAFWCNPISGHATLYWYQQILGQGPKLLIQFQNNGVVDDSQLPKDRFSAERLKGVDSTLKIQPAKLEDSAVYLCASSFRSTGWTVREAFFGQGTRLTVV.

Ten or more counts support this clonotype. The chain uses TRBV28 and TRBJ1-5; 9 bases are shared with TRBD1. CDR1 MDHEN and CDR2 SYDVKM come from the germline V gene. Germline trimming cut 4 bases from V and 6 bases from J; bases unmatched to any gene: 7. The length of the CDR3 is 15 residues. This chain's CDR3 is CASSSRHRGLQPQHF. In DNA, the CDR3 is TGTGCCAGCAGTTCCCGCCACAGGGGGCTTCAGCCCCAGCATTTT.

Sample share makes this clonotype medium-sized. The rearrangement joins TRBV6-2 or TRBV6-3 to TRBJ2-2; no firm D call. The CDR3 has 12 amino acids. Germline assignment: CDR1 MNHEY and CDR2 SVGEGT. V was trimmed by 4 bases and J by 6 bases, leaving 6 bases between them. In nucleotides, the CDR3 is TGTGCCAGCAGTTTTGGACCCGGGGAGCTGTTTTTT. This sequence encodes CASSFGPGELFF.

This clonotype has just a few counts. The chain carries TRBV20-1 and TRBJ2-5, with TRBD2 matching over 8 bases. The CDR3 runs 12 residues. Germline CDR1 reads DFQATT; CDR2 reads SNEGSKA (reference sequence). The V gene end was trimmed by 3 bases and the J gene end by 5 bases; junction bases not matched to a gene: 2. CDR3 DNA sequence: TGCAGTGCTAGGGGACTAGAGGAGACCCAGTACTTC. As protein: CSARGLEETQYF.

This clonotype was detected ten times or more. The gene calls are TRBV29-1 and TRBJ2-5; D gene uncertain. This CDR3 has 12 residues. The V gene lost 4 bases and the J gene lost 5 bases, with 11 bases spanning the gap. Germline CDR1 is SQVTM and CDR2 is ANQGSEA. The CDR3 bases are TGCAGCGTTGTTATGGCACGGGAGACCCAGTACTTC. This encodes CSVVMARETQYF.

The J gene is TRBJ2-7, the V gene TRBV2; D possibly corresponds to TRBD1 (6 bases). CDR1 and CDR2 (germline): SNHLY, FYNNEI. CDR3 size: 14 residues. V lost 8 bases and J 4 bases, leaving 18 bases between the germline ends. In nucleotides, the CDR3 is TGTGCCAGCCGCAAAGCCGGGACAAGGTACGAGCAGTACTTC. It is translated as CASRKAGTRYEQYF.

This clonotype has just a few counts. CDR3 DNA sequence: TGTGCCAGCAGTTATTCTGGCACCCAGGGTGCGTGGACTGAAGCTTTCTTT. Its protein product is CASSYSGTQGAWTEAFF. This rearrangement joins TRBV6-5 to TRBJ1-1; TRBD1 might be the D (5 bases). The V end was cut by 3 bases, the J end by 5 bases, with 22 bases between. The germline gives CDR1 MNHEY, CDR2 SVGAGI. This CDR3 region has 17 residues.